A single sample is the source of the 30 T cell receptor beta chains below, sequenced in a study of cytomegalovirus exposure and HLA in healthy donors. PCR involved 60 Vbeta and 13 Jbeta primers. The protocol was immunoSEQ multiplex PCR, while the TCRdb copy is restricted to in-frame clones and leaves out a portion. Of around 200,000 clones in the sample, over 60% are singletons; the top ten hold about 5%. Specimen: PBMCs. Receptors were obtained from a man younger than 45 in good health and CMV-seropositive.

The chain recombines TRBV30 with TRBJ2-7; 9 positions agree with TRBD1. Losses at the gene ends were 5 bases for V and 7 bases for J; bases not matched to a gene: 9. Germline CDR1 reads GTSNPN; CDR2 reads SVGIG (reference sequence). The CDR3 is 13 amino acids. This CDR3 reads CAWGLGTGYEQYF. Here the CDR3 DNA reads TGTGCCTGGGGCCTTGGGACAGGGTATGAGCAGTACTTC.

Here the CDR3 DNA reads TGTGCCAGCAGTCCCGGGACAGGTACTGGAAACACCATATATTTT. Its translation: CASSPGTGTGNTIYF. The gene calls are TRBV2 and TRBJ1-3; TRBD1 aligns across 8 bases. Trimming cost V 5 bases and J 2 bases; bases outside gene matches: 5. Germline V CDR1 and CDR2: SNHLY, FYNNEI. This CDR3 has 15 amino acids.

The V and J genes are TRBV30 and TRBJ2-1, with 11 nucleotides matching TRBD2. V trimming: 0 bases; J trimming: 7 bases; junction bases outside the gene matches: 8. CDR3 size: 16 residues. The germline V gene encodes CDR1 GTSNPN and CDR2 SVGIG (reference sequence). The CDR3 nucleotides read TGTGCCTGGAGTGTTTTTAGCGGGGGGGGTGGGAATGAGCAGTTCTTC. It translates to CAWSVFSGGGGNEQFF.

The chain links TRBV9 to TRBJ1-3; tentatively, D is TRBD1 (6 bases). Germline V CDR1 and CDR2: SGDLS, YYNGEE. The CDR3 is made up of 14 amino acids. V gave up 2 bases and J gave up 8 bases, with 14 bases separating them. The DNA of the CDR3 is TGTGCCAGCAGCGTTCAATCAGGGGCGGACACCATATATTTT. It specifies CASSVQSGADTIYF.

The chain couples TRBV28 to TRBJ2-2; D possibly corresponds to TRBD2 (6 bases). Germline V gene sequence: CDR1 MDHEN, CDR2 SYDVKM. This CDR3 has 17 residues. Trimming took off 3 bases at V and 4 bases at J, with 18 bases between the two ends. In DNA, the CDR3 is TGTGCCAGCAGTTTTGTCGCTTCGGCGGGGACCACCGGGGAGCTGTTTTTT. It yields the protein CASSFVASAGTTGELFF. The full variable domain, rest sourced from reference TRBV28 and TRBJ2-2, is DVKVTQSSRYLVKRTGEKVFLECVQDMDHENMFWYRQDPGLGLRLIYFSYDVKMKEKGDIPEGYSVSREKKERFSLILESASTNQTSMYLCASSFVASAGTTGELFFGEGSRLTVL.

The chain has TRBV10-3 and TRBJ2-4; the match to TRBD2 covers 8 bases. Trimming at V came to 2 bases and at J to 9 bases, leaving 3 bases not matched to a gene. Germline CDR1 ENHRY, CDR2 SYGVKD. The CDR3 length is 13 residues. DNA of the CDR3: TGTGCCATCAGTGAGACTAGCGGCGGCATTCAGTACTTC. Translated: CAISETSGGIQYF.

A few counts support this clone. The V and J genes are TRBV5-1 and TRBJ2-1; 7 bases match TRBD1. Germline-derived CDR1 and CDR2 are SGHRS and YFSETQ. The CDR3 spans 15 residues. Trimming removed 2 bases from V and 3 bases from J; junction bases left unmatched: 5. The CDR3: CASSFLTGNYNEQFF. As DNA, the CDR3 is TGCGCCAGCAGCTTTTTGACAGGGAACTACAATGAGCAGTTCTTC. Supplemented by reference TRBV5-1 and TRBJ2-1, the full variable domain reads KAGVTQTPRYLIKTRGQQVTLSCSPISGHRSVSWYQQTPGQGLQFLFEYFSETQRNKGNFPGRFSGRQFSNSRSEMNVSTLELGDSALYLCASSFLTGNYNEQFFGPGTRLTVL.

The genes are TRBV10-2 and TRBJ1-1; 9 bases align to TRBD1. J lost 3 bases, V lost 6 bases, and 8 bases had no gene match. Germline CDR1 is WSHSY and CDR2 is SAAADI. The CDR3 runs to 15 residues. As DNA, the CDR3 is TGCGCCAGCAGAAGGGACAGGGCGGAATACACTGAAGCTTTCTTT. It codes for CASRRDRAEYTEAFF.

This clone appeared a few times. The CDR3 DNA sequence: TGTGCCAGCAGCTTGGCTCCGGGCACTGAAGCTTTCTTT. Translation: CASSLAPGTEAFF. The rearrangement links TRBV5-4 to TRBJ1-1; D remains ambiguous. This CDR3 has 13 amino acids. Germline CDR1 and CDR2: SGHNT and YYREEE (reference sequence). Trimming took off 0 bases at V and 4 bases at J, with 7 bases between the two ends.

The chain uses TRBV5-1 and TRBJ1-2; D is unclear. The CDR3 is 15 amino acids. Germline lookup yields CDR1 SGHRS and CDR2 YFSETQ. Trimming removed 5 bases at V and 0 bases at J, with 14 bases between. CDR3 amino acids: CASSVGSGTNYGYTF. The CDR3 DNA reads TGCGCCAGCAGTGTAGGGAGCGGAACTAACTATGGCTACACCTTC.

This clone was observed a single time. This chain joins TRBV9 and TRBJ2-5; 7 bases fit TRBD2. In germline, CDR1 is SGDLS, CDR2 YYNGEE. This CDR3 spans 16 amino acids. With V trimmed by 1 base and J by 2 bases, 8 bases remained unmatched. The DNA of the CDR3 is TGTGCCAGCAGCGTAAGTAGCGGGCGGCTGCAAGAGACCCAGTACTTC. Protein: CASSVSSGRLQETQYF. Full variable domain (remainder filled in from reference TRBV9 and TRBJ2-5): DSGVTQTPKHLITATGQRVTLRCSPRSGDLSVYWYQQSLDQGLQFLIQYYNGEERAKGNILERFSAQQFPDLHSELNLSSLELGDSALYFCASSVSSGRLQETQYFGPGTRLLVL.

This clone has just one count. The rearrangement links TRBV20-1 to TRBJ2-1; possible D gene TRBD2, 6 bases. CDR3 length: 11 residues. V shed 3 bases and J shed 7 bases, with 7 bases lying between them. Germline V gene lookup returns CDR1 DFQATT and CDR2 SNEGSKA (reference sequence). For the CDR3, the DNA is TGCAGTGCTAGTAGCGGTAATGAGCAGTTCTTC. It yields the protein CSASSGNEQFF.

This clone was detected a few times. A read error may account for a junction end that differs from germline. The genes are TRBV7-7 and TRBJ2-2; 9 bases are shared with TRBD2. This CDR3 region has 16 residues. The germline V gene encodes CDR1 SSHAT and CDR2 FNYEAQ (reference sequence). The DNA of the CDR3 is TGTGCTAGCAGCCCTGGGGTAGCGGGAGATTCCGGGGAGCTGTTTTTT. It specifies CASSPGVAGDSGELFF.

The chain links TRBV19 to TRBJ2-2; D might be TRBD1 (6 bases). This CDR3 spans 14 amino acids. CDR1 and CDR2 from the germline V gene are LNHDA and SQIVND (reference sequence). V lost 4 bases and J 6 bases, leaving 12 bases between the germline ends. The DNA of the CDR3 is TGTGCCAGTAGTACAGGGGACGGACCCGGGGAGCTGTTTTTT. Protein product: CASSTGDGPGELFF.

The chain couples TRBV28 to TRBJ2-7, with 11 nucleotides matching TRBD2. With 6 bases clipped from V and 2 bases from J, the junction kept 9 bases outside the gene matches. The CDR3 loop spans 16 amino acids. The germline V gene has CDR1 MDHEN and CDR2 SYDVKM. CDR3 loop: CASSPTPTSGAYEQYF. CDR3 bases: TGTGCCAGCAGCCCGACCCCGACTAGCGGGGCCTACGAGCAGTACTTC.

The rearrangement links TRBV6-5 to TRBJ2-7; 10 bases line up with TRBD2. From germline, CDR1 is MNHEY and CDR2 SVGAGI. After removal of 4 bases from V and 3 bases from J, the junction contained 6 bases not matched to a gene. The CDR3 is 15 amino acids. CDR3 protein: CASSSSGRANYEQYF. The CDR3 nucleotides are TGTGCCAGCAGTTCTAGCGGGAGAGCGAACTACGAGCAGTACTTC.

This chain joins TRBV7-2 and TRBJ1-1; the D is unclear. CDR1 SGHTA and CDR2 FQGNSA come from the germline V gene. The CDR3 totals 15 residues. Trimming left V 0 bases short and J 0 bases short, with 8 bases between. The DNA of the CDR3 is TGTGCCAGCAGCTTAGCGTGGCGGGTGAACACTGAAGCTTTCTTT. It translates to CASSLAWRVNTEAFF.

To note about this clone: This sample also contains other DNA sequences that code for the same CDR3. The chain employs TRBV11-3 and TRBJ2-3; 7 bases fit TRBD1. The length of the CDR3 is 14 residues. Germline assignment: CDR1 SGHNT and CDR2 YENEEA. V gave up 4 bases and J gave up 1 base; unmatched junction bases: 2. The CDR3 sequence is CASSSGQGTDTQYF. The CDR3 coding sequence is TGTGCCAGCAGCTCCGGACAGGGCACAGATACGCAGTATTTT. Full variable domain (rest looked up from reference TRBV11-3 and TRBJ2-3): EAGVVQSPRYKIIEKKQPVAFWCNPISGHNTLYWYLQNLGQGPELLIRYENEEAVDDSQLPKDRFSAERLKGVDSTLKIQPAELGDSAVYLCASSSGQGTDTQYFGPGTRLTVL.

This sequence joins TRBV7-3 and TRBJ2-1; 7 bases line up with TRBD2. This CDR3 has 16 residues. Per germline, CDR1 SGHTA and CDR2 FQGTGA. J gave up 6 bases and V 5 bases, and 13 bases lay outside the gene matches. DNA for the CDR3: TGTGCCAGCAGCCCGGGATTGTTTGGCGGGAGCAATGAGCAGTTCTTC. This gives the protein CASSPGLFGGSNEQFF.

This rearrangement joins TRBV6-5 to TRBJ2-4, with a possible D match to TRBD1 (5 bases). V lost 0 bases, J lost 1 base, and 10 bases lay in between. This CDR3 comprises 16 residues. CDR1 and CDR2 (germline): MNHEY, SVGAGI. This CDR3 is CASSYSFGAAKNIQYF. DNA for the CDR3: TGTGCCAGCAGTTACTCGTTTGGGGCGGCCAAAAACATTCAGTACTTC.

This clone was detected a few times. The V call is TRBV12-5, the J call TRBJ2-5, with TRBD2 matching 12 bases. The CDR3 sequence is 15 residues long. The V gene's germline CDR1 is LGHNT and CDR2 FRNRAP. V lost 7 bases and J lost 4; bases outside the gene matches: 7. The DNA for the CDR3 is TGTGCTAGTGCCCTGGGACTAGCGGGCGGAGAGACCCAGTACTTC. It encodes CASALGLAGGETQYF.

V gene TRBV5-8 combines with J gene TRBJ2-1; possible D gene TRBD2, 6 bases. The CDR3 is made up of 15 amino acids. V lost 0 bases and J 4 bases, leaving 11 bases between the germline ends. Per germline, CDR1 SGHTS and CDR2 YDEGEE. As DNA, the CDR3 is TGTGCCAGCAGCTTGGGTGCGGGGAATTACAATGAGCAGTTCTTC. Encoded protein: CASSLGAGNYNEQFF.

The rearrangement links TRBV5-1 to TRBJ2-5, with 7 positions matching TRBD1. The trim removed 4 bases at V and 5 bases at J, leaving 5 bases unmatched. This CDR3 has 13 amino acids. Germline loops: CDR1 SGHRS, CDR2 YFSETQ. CDR3 sequence reads: CASSRDRVETQYF. The CDR3, as DNA: TGCGCCAGCAGCCGTGACAGGGTTGAGACCCAGTACTTC.

This rearrangement joins TRBV5-4 to TRBJ2-5, with 9 bases fitting TRBD2. The junction had 6 bases not matched to a gene; V was cut back by 0 bases and J by 3 bases. Germline V gene sequence: CDR1 SGHNT, CDR2 YYREEE (reference sequence). The CDR3 consists of 16 residues. CDR3 DNA: TGTGCCAGCAGCTTGGCTGGCGCGGGAGGGAAAGAGACCCAGTACTTC. As protein: CASSLAGAGGKETQYF. The variable domain in full, with the rest retrieved from reference TRBV5-4 and TRBJ2-5, is ETGVTQSPTHLIKTRGQQVTLRCSSQSGHNTVSWYQQALGQGPQFIFQYYREEENGRGNFPPRFSGLQFPNYSSELNVNALELDDSALYLCASSLAGAGGKETQYFGPGTRLLVL.

V and J are TRBV5-1 and TRBJ2-1, with TRBD1 matching 7 bases. Germline V gives CDR1 SGHRS, CDR2 YFSETQ. Losses at the gene ends were 4 bases for V and 8 bases for J; bases not matched to a gene: 6. This CDR3 has 13 amino acids. CDR3 amino acids: CASSIRQGYEQFF. CDR3 nucleotide sequence: TGCGCCAGCAGCATCCGACAGGGCTATGAGCAGTTCTTC.

This chain links TRBV4-3 with TRBJ2-5; 13 nucleotides match TRBD2. The last part of the DNA fits TRBJ2-7 better; the J call may be wrong. The CDR3 contains 18 residues. Germline CDR1 is LGHNA and CDR2 is YSLEER. CDR3 residues: CASSQDRGLAGYSYEQYF. In DNA, the CDR3 is TGCGCCAGCAGCCAAGATCGGGGACTAGCGGGGTACTCCTACGAGCAGTACTTC.

The rearrangement joins TRBV7-8 to TRBJ2-2; D gene uncertain. The CDR3 is 14 residues long. CDR1 is SGHVS and CDR2 is FQNEAQ in the germline V gene. V lost 2 bases and J lost 0, with 4 bases in between. CDR3 in DNA: TGTGCCAGCAGCTTATGGCCGAACACCGGGGAGCTGTTTTTT. Its protein product is CASSLWPNTGELFF.

This clone was detected only a few times. The V call is TRBV7-9, the J call TRBJ2-7; 11 bases fit TRBD2. Looked up from germline, CDR1 is SEHNR and CDR2 is FQNEAQ (reference sequence). The V and J ends lost 5 bases and 5 bases, in that order; junction bases with no gene match: 8. There are 15 residues in the CDR3. In DNA form, the CDR3 reads TGTGCCAGCAGCCCGATGCTAGCGGGGGGTGACGAGCAGTACTTC. This codes for CASSPMLAGGDEQYF.

This clone occurred a few times. This chain joins TRBV9 and TRBJ1-4, with no clear D. V was trimmed by 4 bases and J by 3 bases, leaving 16 bases between them. CDR1 SGDLS and CDR2 YYNGEE come from the germline V gene. The CDR3 is made up of 16 amino acids. The CDR3, as DNA: TGTGCCAGCAGCTCCTCGGCCGGGGAAGCTAATGAAAAACTGTTTTTT. Translation gives CASSSSAGEANEKLFF.

This chain joins TRBV4-1 and TRBJ2-5; perhaps TRBD2 as D (6 bases). There are 16 residues in the CDR3. Germline assignment: CDR1 MGHRA and CDR2 YSYEKL. The V and J ends lost 5 bases and 1 base respectively, with 17 bases between them. The CDR3 coding sequence is TGCGCCAGCAGCGATGTGGGCAGGGACTTCCAAGAGACCCAGTACTTC. Its translation: CASSDVGRDFQETQYF.